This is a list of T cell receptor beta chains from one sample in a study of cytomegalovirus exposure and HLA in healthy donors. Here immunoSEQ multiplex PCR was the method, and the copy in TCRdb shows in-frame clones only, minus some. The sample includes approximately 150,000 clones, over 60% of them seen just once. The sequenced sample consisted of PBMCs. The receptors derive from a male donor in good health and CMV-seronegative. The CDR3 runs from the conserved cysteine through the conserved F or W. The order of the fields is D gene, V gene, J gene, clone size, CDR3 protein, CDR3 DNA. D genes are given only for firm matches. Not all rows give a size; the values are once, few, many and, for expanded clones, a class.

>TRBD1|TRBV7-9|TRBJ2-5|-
CASSFGTGFKTQYF
TGTGCCAGCAGCTTTGGGACAGGGTTTAAGACCCAGTACTTC
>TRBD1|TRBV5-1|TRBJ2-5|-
CASSRDRGEETQYF
TGCGCCAGCAGTCGTGACAGGGGCGAAGAGACCCAGTACTTC
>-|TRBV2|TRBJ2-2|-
CASRPDTNTGELFF
TGTGCCAGCAGACCAGACACCAACACTGGGGAGCTGTTTTTT
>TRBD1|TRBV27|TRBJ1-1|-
CASSLSPGGHTEAFF
TGTGCCAGCAGTTTATCTCCAGGGGGTCACACTGAAGCTTTCTTT
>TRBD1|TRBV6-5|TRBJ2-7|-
CASSYSDRGGEQYF
TGTGCCAGCAGTTACTCTGACAGGGGTGGCGAGCAGTACTTC
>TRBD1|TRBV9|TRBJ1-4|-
CASSVGLGQGTEKLFF
TGTGCCAGCAGCGTAGGATTGGGACAGGGTACCGAAAAACTGTTTTTT
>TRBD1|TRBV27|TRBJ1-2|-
CASSLRGSPGDRGGTMF
TGTGCCAGCAGTTTACGGGGATCTCCAGGGGACAGGGGGGGGACGATGTTC
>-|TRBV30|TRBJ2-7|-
CAWTPGGPLRREQYF
TGTGCCTGGACCCCTGGTGGGCCGCTCCGTCGGGAGCAGTACTTC
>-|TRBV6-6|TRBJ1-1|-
CASETGFSREAFF
TGTGCCAGCGAGACAGGATTTAGCCGTGAAGCTTTCTTT
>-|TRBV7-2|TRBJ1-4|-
CASSLVRGTNEKLFF
TGTGCCAGCAGCTTAGTCAGGGGAACTAATGAAAAACTGTTTTTT
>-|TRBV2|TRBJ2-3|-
CASSGGGDTQYF
TGTGCCAGCAGTGGTGGAGGCGATACGCAGTATTTT
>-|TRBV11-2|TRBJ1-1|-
CASRGGAGIKAFF
TGTGCCAGCAGGGGGGGGGCGGGGATAAAAGCTTTCTTT
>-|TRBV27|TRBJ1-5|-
CASSSPGTSNQPQHF
TGTGCCAGCAGTTCCCCGGGGACAAGCAATCAGCCCCAGCATTTT
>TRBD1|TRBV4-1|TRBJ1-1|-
CASSQEIVGRTGGLGTEAFF
TGCGCCAGCAGCCAAGAAATAGTGGGTCGGACAGGGGGCCTGGGCACTGAAGCTTTCTTT
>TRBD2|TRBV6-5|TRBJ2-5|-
CASSYGGGAGETQYF
TGTGCCAGCAGTTACGGGGGGGGAGCCGGGGAGACTCAGTACTTC
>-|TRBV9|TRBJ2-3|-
CASSGAAAGRTDTQYF
TGTGCCAGCAGCGGGGCTGCGGCGGGGCGCACAGATACGCAGTATTTT
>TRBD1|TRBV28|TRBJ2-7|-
CASSLAQGAIEQYF
TGTGCCAGCAGTTTAGCACAGGGGGCAATAGAGCAGTACTTC
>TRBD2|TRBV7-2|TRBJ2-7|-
CASSTTGGRTYEQYF
TGTGCCAGCAGCACGACGGGGGGGCGGACCTACGAGCAGTACTTC
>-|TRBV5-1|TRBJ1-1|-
CASSWGDSLAEAFF
TGCGCCAGCAGCTGGGGCGACAGCCTCGCTGAAGCTTTCTTT
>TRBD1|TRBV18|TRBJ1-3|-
CASSRNTGGLVHLSGNTIYF
TGTGCCAGCTCAAGAAATACAGGGGGCCTAGTTCACCTCTCTGGAAACACCATATATTTT
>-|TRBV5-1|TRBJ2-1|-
CASSLIAAPNNEQFF
TGCGCCAGCAGCTTGATAGCGGCCCCAAACAATGAGCAGTTCTTC
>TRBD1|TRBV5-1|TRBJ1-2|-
CASSVDRGEGYTF
TGCGCCAGCAGCGTGGACAGGGGTGAGGGCTACACCTTC
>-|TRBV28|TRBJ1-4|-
CASSSLTGLREKLFF
TGTGCCAGCAGTTCCCTGACAGGATTGCGTGAAAAACTGTTTTTT
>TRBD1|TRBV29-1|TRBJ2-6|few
CSVEAGTELSGANVLTF
TGCAGCGTTGAAGCCGGGACAGAACTCTCTGGGGCCAACGTCCTGACTTTC
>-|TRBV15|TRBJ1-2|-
CATSRGTPIGVNGYTF
TGTGCCACCAGCAGAGGGACCCCCATAGGGGTTAATGGCTACACCTTC
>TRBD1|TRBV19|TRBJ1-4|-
CASSRGTAINEKLFF
TGTGCCAGTAGCCGAGGGACAGCAATCAATGAAAAACTGTTTTTT
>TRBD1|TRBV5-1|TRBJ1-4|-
CASSPGQGATNEKLFF
TGCGCCAGCAGCCCGGGACAGGGGGCGACTAATGAAAAACTGTTTTTT
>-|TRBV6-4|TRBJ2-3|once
CASSVEFGTDTQYF
TGTGCCAGCAGTGTGGAGTTCGGCACAGATACGCAGTATTTT
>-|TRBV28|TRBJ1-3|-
CASSEQGPGNTIYF
TGTGCCAGCAGTGAACAGGGTCCTGGAAACACCATATATTTT
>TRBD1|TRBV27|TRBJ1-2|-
CASSSSHRGDYGYTF
TGTGCCAGCAGTTCAAGCCACAGGGGGGACTATGGCTACACCTTC
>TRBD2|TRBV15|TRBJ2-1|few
CATSIGSGGPYNEQFF
TGTGCCACCAGCATAGGTAGCGGGGGGCCCTACAATGAGCAGTTCTTC
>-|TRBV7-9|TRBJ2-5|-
CASSLYETQYF
TGTGCCAGCAGCTTATATGAGACCCAGTACTTC
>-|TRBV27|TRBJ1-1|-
CASRAHTNTEAFF
TGTGCCAGCAGGGCTCACACGAACACTGAAGCTTTCTTT
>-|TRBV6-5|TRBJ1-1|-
CASSYPRDTEAFF
TGTGCCAGCAGTTACCCGAGGGACACTGAAGCTTTCTTT
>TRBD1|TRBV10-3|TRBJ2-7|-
CAIGPRTGYYEQYF
TGTGCCATCGGTCCTAGGACAGGGTACTACGAGCAGTACTTC
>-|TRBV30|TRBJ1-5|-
CAWSPGLGDQPQHF
TGTGCCTGGAGTCCTGGACTTGGGGATCAGCCCCAGCATTTT
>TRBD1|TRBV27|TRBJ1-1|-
CASSPGTGGAATEAFF
TGTGCCAGCAGTCCAGGGACAGGGGGCGCCGCCACTGAAGCTTTCTTT
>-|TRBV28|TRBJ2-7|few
CASSNGRGAREQYF
TGTGCCAGCAGTAACGGCAGGGGGGCTCGCGAGCAGTACTTC
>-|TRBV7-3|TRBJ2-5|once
CASSPGGGASETQYF
TGTGCCAGCAGCCCAGGTGGGGGGGCGTCAGAGACCCAGTACTTC
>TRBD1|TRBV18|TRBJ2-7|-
CASSPQGTGGEQYF
TGTGCCAGCTCACCACAGGGAACAGGGGGCGAGCAGTACTTC
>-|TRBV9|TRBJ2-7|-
CASSEGPRTVDYEQYF
TGTGCCAGCAGCGAGGGGCCCCGGACAGTGGACTACGAGCAGTACTTC
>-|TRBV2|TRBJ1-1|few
CASSIRHGEAFF
TGTGCCAGCAGTATTCGACATGGTGAAGCTTTCTTT